Shown below are 32 T cell receptor beta chains from a single sample sequenced in a study of CD8 T cells in Susac syndrome. An input of 0.5 to 1 ug of RNA was subjected to reverse transcription using random hexamers. TCRdb redid the calling of the immunoSEQ multiplex PCR reads with MiXCR, one entry per CDR3 protein. Of more than 20,000 distinct CDR3 sequences in the sample, 85% to 95% were seen once. Sequenced material: CD8+ T cells from PBMCs. The receptors derive from a human donor in good health.

The gene calls are TRBV5-4 and TRBJ2-2, with a possible D match to TRBD1 (6 bases). Trimming removed 5 bases from V and 0 bases from J, with 14 bases in between. The CDR3 is made up of 16 amino acids. Germline CDR1 and CDR2: SGHNT and YYREEE (reference sequence). CDR3 loop: CASSRQEIANTGELFF. In nucleotides, the CDR3 is TGTGCCAGCAGTCGACAGGAGATCGCGAACACCGGGGAGCTGTTTTTT.

This chain links TRBV5-4 with TRBJ2-7, with 8 bases matching TRBD1. The CDR3 totals 15 residues. The J segment lost 4 bases and the V segment lost 5 bases, leaving 11 bases of the junction unmatched. Germline V gives CDR1 SGHNT, CDR2 YYREEE (reference sequence). CDR3 bases: TGTGCCAGCAGTACCCCCGGGACAGGAATGTACGAGCAGTACTTC. As protein: CASSTPGTGMYEQYF.

V and J are TRBV3-1 and TRBJ1-2; a possible D gene is TRBD1 (6 bases). CDR1 and CDR2 from the germline V gene are LGHDT and YNNKEL (reference sequence). The CDR3 is 14 residues long. Trimming shortened V by 4 bases and J by 6 bases, and 15 bases separated the two germline ends. The CDR3 region is CASSRGPEEDGYTF. CDR3 nucleotides: TGTGCCAGCAGCCGGGGGCCCGAAGAGGATGGCTACACCTTC.

In its sample, this clonotype was seen once. The chain couples TRBV2 to TRBJ2-1; D gene unclear. This CDR3 is built from 11 residues. CDR1 is SNHLY and CDR2 is FYNNEI in the germline V gene. Trimming pared 2 bases from V and 12 bases from J, leaving 8 bases between. The CDR3 reads CASSEPRGQFF. For the CDR3, the DNA is TGTGCCAGCAGTGAACCGCGTGGGCAGTTCTTC.

In nucleotides, the CDR3 is TGTGCCAGCAGTTACGGACGCGAGCAGTACTTC. Encoded protein: CASSYGREQYF. The rearrangement links TRBV6-2 or TRBV6-3 to TRBJ2-7; D gene ambiguous. Germline V lookup: CDR1 MNHEY, CDR2 SVGEGT. V was clipped by 2 bases and J by 6 bases, with 5 bases between them. The CDR3 totals 11 residues.

The chain joins TRBV13 to TRBJ2-7; D call uncertain. The CDR3 runs to 15 residues. Deletions cut 6 bases from V and 6 bases from J, with 21 bases between. From germline, CDR1 is PRHDT and CDR2 FYEKMQ (reference sequence). CDR3 bases: TGTGCCAGCAGTTCTAGACTCGCTCGACGTGGCGAGCAGTACTTC. This encodes CASSSRLARRGEQYF.

The V gene is TRBV7-8, the J gene TRBJ1-3; TRBD1 is a possible D gene (6 bases). The V gene's germline CDR1 is SGHVS and CDR2 FQNEAQ. This CDR3 has 15 amino acids. Trimming removed 4 bases at V and 0 bases at J, with 10 bases between. The CDR3 DNA reads TGTGCCAGCAGCTCCCGGGACAACTCTGGAAACACCATATATTTT. As protein: CASSSRDNSGNTIYF.

The genes are TRBV5-1 and TRBJ2-7; D might be TRBD2 (5 bases). Germline values: CDR1 SGHRS, CDR2 YFSETQ. The V end was cut by 1 base, the J end by 0 bases, with 11 bases between. The CDR3 sequence is 15 residues long. The CDR3 nucleotides are TGCGCCAGCAGCTTGTTACAGAGGGACTCCTACGAGCAGTACTTC. This gives the protein CASSLLQRDSYEQYF.

In its sample, this clonotype was seen once. This chain links TRBV6-5 with TRBJ2-7, with TRBD1 matching over 8 bases. V lost 5 bases to trimming and J lost 4 bases; unmatched junction nucleotides: 1. CDR1 MNHEY and CDR2 SVGAGI come from the germline V gene. The CDR3 runs 12 residues. The CDR3 sequence is CASSDRGYEQYF. The CDR3 coding sequence is TGTGCCAGCAGTGACAGGGGATACGAGCAGTACTTC.

This chain connects TRBV27 to TRBJ1-4; D call uncertain. The CDR3 consists of 15 residues. V shed 4 bases and J shed 4 bases, with 13 bases lying between them. Germline V gives CDR1 MNHEY, CDR2 SMNVEV (reference sequence). As DNA, the CDR3 is TGTGCCAGCAGTTCCCTTGGGCCTCTTAATGAAAAACTGTTTTTT. The encoded protein is CASSSLGPLNEKLFF.

The V and J genes are TRBV20-1 and TRBJ1-1; no reliable D call. Per germline, CDR1 DFQATT and CDR2 SNEGSKA (reference sequence). This CDR3 region has 14 residues. The CDR3 is CRAEGSGLLTEAFF. DNA for the CDR3: TGCAGGGCTGAAGGTAGTGGCCTATTAACTGAAGCTTTCTTT.

The chain links TRBV19 to TRBJ1-2; D might be TRBD1 (5 bases). The V end was cut by 4 bases, the J end by 3 bases, with 15 bases between. The CDR3 extends over 15 amino acids. The germline V gene encodes CDR1 LNHDA and CDR2 SQIVND (reference sequence). CDR3 DNA: TGTGCCAGTAGTAACCGGGGCCAAGGTTACTATGGCTACACCTTC. Its translation: CASSNRGQGYYGYTF. Complete variable domain (other parts from reference TRBV19 and TRBJ1-2): DGGITQSPKYLFRKEGQNVTLSCEQNLNHDAMYWYRQDPGQGLRLIYYSQIVNDFQKGDIAEGYSVSREKKESFPLTVTSAQKNPTAFYLCASSNRGQGYYGYTFGSGTRLTVV.

This chain links TRBV7-9 with TRBJ2-1, with unresolved D. The CDR3 runs to 13 residues. Germline V lookup: CDR1 SEHNR, CDR2 FQNEAQ (reference sequence). V lost 4 bases to trimming and J lost 7 bases, with 11 bases between them. The CDR3 bases are TGTGCCAGCAGCTATTCTACTACGAATGAGCAGTTCTTC. It specifies CASSYSTTNEQFF. Drawing the rest from reference TRBV7-9 and TRBJ2-1, the complete variable domain is DTGVSQNPRHKITKRGQNVTFRCDPISEHNRLYWYRQTLGQGPEFLTYFQNEAQLEKSRLLSDRFSAERPKGSFSTLEIQRTEQGDSAMYLCASSYSTTNEQFFGPGTRLTVL.

V gene TRBV5-1 combines with J gene TRBJ2-1; 9 bases agree with TRBD1. CDR3 size: 15 residues. V dropped 5 bases and J dropped 7; count of bases not matched to a gene: 10. Germline V gene sequence: CDR1 SGHRS, CDR2 YFSETQ. In nucleotides, the CDR3 is TGCGCCAGCAGGCCAACAGGGGGCGAATCGAATGAGCAGTTCTTC. Protein sequence: CASRPTGGESNEQFF.

V is TRBV14 and J is TRBJ1-3, with D hard to call. V lost 4 bases to trimming and J lost 0 bases, with 10 bases between them. This CDR3 is 15 amino acids long. Looked up from germline, CDR1 is SGHDN and CDR2 is FVKESK. The CDR3 DNA reads TGTGCCAGCAGCCGGCACGGGTTCTCTGGAAACACCATATATTTT. It translates to CASSRHGFSGNTIYF.

The chain employs TRBV20-1 and TRBJ1-2; 7 nucleotides agree with TRBD1. The CDR3 extends over 14 amino acids. CDR1 DFQATT and CDR2 SNEGSKA come from the germline V gene (reference sequence). CDR3 amino acids: CRATGRGLDYGYTF. CDR3 bases: TGCAGAGCGACAGGGAGGGGGCTAGACTATGGCTACACCTTC.

This rearrangement joins TRBV29-1 to TRBJ2-1; D perhaps matches TRBD2 (6 bases). Per the germline V gene, CDR1 is SQVTM and CDR2 is ANQGSEA. CDR3 size: 13 residues. Deletions cut 7 bases from V and 8 bases from J, with 18 bases between. The CDR3 is CSGYSGYADEQFF. For the CDR3, the DNA is TGCAGCGGGTACAGCGGGTACGCAGATGAGCAGTTCTTC.

The chain links TRBV10-2 to TRBJ1-2; D unresolved. Germline CDR1 reads WSHSY; CDR2 reads SAAADI. CDR3 length equals 14 residues. Between the trimmed V and J ends, which lost 2 bases and 1 base, there was a span of 8 bases. The CDR3 loop reads CASSETVYNYGYTF. For the CDR3, the DNA is TGCGCCAGCAGTGAGACAGTTTATAACTATGGCTACACCTTC.

The chain has TRBV7-2 and TRBJ2-2, with D hard to call. V lost 1 base and J lost 5, with 5 bases in between. The CDR3 contains 13 residues. Germline V gene data show CDR1 as SGHTA and CDR2 as FQGNSA. The CDR3 loop is CASSLGYTGELFF. CDR3 DNA sequence: TGTGCCAGCAGCTTAGGGTATACCGGGGAGCTGTTTTTT.

This chain links TRBV6-2 or TRBV6-3 with TRBJ2-1; 10 nucleotides align to TRBD2. Germline CDR1 reads MNHEY; CDR2 reads SVGEGT. The CDR3 contains 15 residues. Unmatched junction bases numbered 7, after V lost 5 bases and J lost 6 bases. This CDR3 is CASSQGAGGPNEQFF. The CDR3 DNA reads as TGTGCCAGCAGTCAAGGAGCGGGGGGGCCCAATGAGCAGTTCTTC.

This chain links TRBV20-1 with TRBJ1-1; no clear D. The CDR3 totals 13 residues. Germline V lookup: CDR1 DFQATT, CDR2 SNEGSKA (reference sequence). Trimming removed 1 base at V and 0 bases at J, with 6 bases between. CDR3 region: CSARGAVNTEAFF. The CDR3 bases are TGCAGTGCTAGAGGGGCGGTGAACACTGAAGCTTTCTTT.

The chain employs TRBV20-1 and TRBJ2-5; D might be TRBD1 or TRBD2, each matching 5 bases. Germline values: CDR1 DFQATT, CDR2 SNEGSKA (reference sequence). CDR3 length equals 16 residues. V shed 3 bases and J shed 5 bases, with 22 bases lying between them. The CDR3 sequence: CSARDRDGWGSETQYF. The CDR3 DNA is TGCAGTGCTAGGGACCGGGACGGATGGGGTTCGGAGACCCAGTACTTC.

This rearrangement joins TRBV6-5 to TRBJ1-1, with a tentative D call TRBD1 (6 bases). The germline CDR1 and CDR2 sequences are MNHEY and SVGAGI. V gave up 2 bases and J gave up 7 bases, with 11 bases separating them. CDR3 length: 13 residues. CDR3 residues: CASSYGQGIEAFF. In DNA, the CDR3 is TGTGCCAGCAGTTACGGGCAGGGGATTGAAGCTTTCTTT.

The CDR3 is CAPHEGSKNIQYF. The CDR3 DNA is TGTGCCCCACATGAGGGTTCCAAAAACATTCAGTACTTC. This sequence joins TRBV24-1 and TRBJ2-4, with D perhaps TRBD2 (5 bases). There are 13 residues in the CDR3. Per germline, CDR1 KGHDR and CDR2 SFDVKD. V was trimmed by 12 bases and J by 2 bases, leaving 13 bases between them.

The chain links TRBV4-3 to TRBJ1-2; a weak D match, TRBD1 (6 bases). CDR1 and CDR2 from the germline V gene are LGHNA and YSLEER. Trimming removed 4 bases at V and 8 bases at J, with 17 bases between. This CDR3 contains 14 residues. For the CDR3, the DNA is TGCGCCAGCAGCCGCGGAACAGGGTCTCGAGGCTACACCTTC. It yields the protein CASSRGTGSRGYTF.

The chain carries TRBV27 and TRBJ1-4; D not certain. The CDR3 loop spans 13 amino acids. Germline V gene sequence: CDR1 MNHEY, CDR2 SMNVEV (reference sequence). Trimming left V 2 bases short and J 5 bases short, with 6 bases between. The DNA for the CDR3 is TGTGCCAGCAGTTTAGAAAGAAATGAAAAACTGTTTTTT. Protein: CASSLERNEKLFF.

The CDR3 protein is CASSFPSGVEMGQYF. The CDR3 coding sequence is TGTGCCAGCAGCTTCCCTAGCGGGGTTGAAATGGGGCAGTATTTT. V and J are TRBV7-2 and TRBJ2-3; TRBD2 agrees at 9 bases. Trimming took 3 bases from V and 11 from J; bases not matched to a gene: 12. Germline loops: CDR1 SGHTA, CDR2 FQGNSA. The CDR3 is 15 amino acids.

The chain is built from TRBV7-9 and TRBJ2-7; 7 bases fit TRBD2. J was trimmed by 1 base and V by 8 bases; bases with no gene match: 5. Germline CDR1 reads SEHNR; CDR2 reads FQNEAQ (reference sequence). CDR3 size: 13 residues. This CDR3 reads CASRSGGSYEQYF. In nucleotides, the CDR3 is TGTGCCAGCCGATCGGGGGGATCCTACGAGCAGTACTTC. Full variable domain (missing parts from reference TRBV7-9 and TRBJ2-7): DTGVSQNPRHKITKRGQNVTFRCDPISEHNRLYWYRQTLGQGPEFLTYFQNEAQLEKSRLLSDRFSAERPKGSFSTLEIQRTEQGDSAMYLCASRSGGSYEQYFGPGTRLTVT.

This chain uses TRBV7-6 with TRBJ1-4; D is unresolved. The CDR3 length is 15 residues. V lost 1 base, J lost 0 bases, and 6 bases lay in between. Germline V gene sequence: CDR1 SGHVS, CDR2 FNYEAQ. This CDR3 is CASSLDPSTNEKLFF. Here the CDR3 DNA reads TGTGCCAGCAGCTTAGATCCATCAACTAATGAAAAACTGTTTTTT.

In this sample, this clonotype turned up once. V is TRBV19 and J is TRBJ2-2, with 7 bases aligning to TRBD2. Unmatched junction bases numbered 7, after V lost 7 bases and J lost 2 bases. The CDR3 runs 15 residues. Germline values: CDR1 LNHDA, CDR2 SQIVND (reference sequence). CDR3 DNA: TGTGCCAGTATGACACGACTAGCCAACACCGGGGAGCTGTTTTTT. Its translation: CASMTRLANTGELFF.

The chain couples TRBV6-5 to TRBJ1-6; the D is unclear. The CDR3 contains 16 residues. Germline-derived CDR1 and CDR2 are MNHEY and SVGAGI. Trimming left V 2 bases short and J 6 bases short, with 14 bases between. This chain's CDR3 is CASSYNPDGSNSPLHF. CDR3 DNA: TGTGCCAGCAGTTACAACCCGGACGGGAGTAATTCACCCCTCCACTTT.

This rearrangement joins TRBV7-9 to TRBJ2-5; 9 bases align to TRBD2. The V segment lost 0 bases and the J segment 5 bases; nucleotides outside the gene matches: 13. Germline V lookup: CDR1 SEHNR, CDR2 FQNEAQ (reference sequence). The CDR3 loop spans 18 amino acids. CDR3 residues: CASSLALGSGGARETQYF. The CDR3 DNA sequence: TGTGCCAGCAGCTTAGCCCTCGGTAGCGGGGGAGCCAGGGAGACCCAGTACTTC. Drawing the rest from reference TRBV7-9 and TRBJ2-5, the complete variable domain is DTGVSQNPRHKITKRGQNVTFRCDPISEHNRLYWYRQTLGQGPEFLTYFQNEAQLEKSRLLSDRFSAERPKGSFSTLEIQRTEQGDSAMYLCASSLALGSGGARETQYFGPGTRLLVL.